The rows below give T cell receptor beta chains drawn from one sample of a study of blood T cell repertoires in COVID-19. Using immunoSEQ multiplex PCR, the repertoire was profiled, and TCRdb retains in-frame clones only, with some absent. This table has roughly 290,000 clones, 85% to 90% appearing once. The sequencing sample was made of PBMCs or T cells enriched from blood (not recorded which). The receptors shown here come from a woman between 18 and 29 years old with acute COVID-19. CDR3s include the opening cysteine and the closing phenylalanine or tryptophan. The D gene is left open where the match is weak. Expanded clones are given a class, and other clones once, few, many or no size at all.

V	D	J	size	CDR3	DNA
TRBV29-1	TRBD1	TRBJ2-1	.	CSVQGQGAGEQFF	TGCAGCGTCCAAGGGCAGGGGGCAGGTGAGCAGTTCTTC
TRBV7-9	TRBD1	TRBJ2-7	.	CASSPPGTGNYEQYF	TGTGCCAGCAGCCCACCCGGGACAGGGAACTACGAGCAGTACTTC
TRBV3-1/TRBV3-2	.	TRBJ1-1	.	CASSQDRGNTEAFF	TGTGCCAGCAGCCAAGATCGGGGGAACACTGAAGCTTTCTTT
TRBV28	.	TRBJ2-1	.	CASSLSGGDNEQFF	TGTGCCAGCAGTTTGAGCGGAGGAGACAATGAGCAGTTCTTC
TRBV25-1	.	TRBJ2-3	.	CASSVGTLTDTQYF	TGTGCCAGCAGTGTCGGGACACTCACAGATACGCAGTATTTT
TRBV19	.	TRBJ2-1	once	CASGRRADYNEQFF	TGTGCCAGTGGAAGGAGGGCCGACTACAATGAGCAGTTCTTC
TRBV21-1	.	TRBJ2-1	.	CASSKKPSTVYNEQFF	TGTGCCAGCAGCAAAAAGCCTTCGACAGTATACAATGAGCAGTTCTTC
TRBV29-1	TRBD2	TRBJ2-5	many	CSVEVAGGETQYF	TGCAGCGTTGAGGTTGCGGGAGGAGAGACCCAGTACTTC
TRBV4-1	TRBD1	TRBJ2-7	.	CASSQDRGETYEQYF	TGCGCCAGCAGCCAGGACAGGGGGGAAACCTACGAGCAGTACTTC
TRBV30	TRBD2	TRBJ2-1	.	CAGGTDRLAGGNNEQFF	TGTGCCGGCGGGACAGACAGACTAGCGGGAGGGAACAATGAGCAGTTCTTC
TRBV5-1	.	TRBJ1-1	.	CASSLDRDDAEAFF	TGCGCCAGCAGCTTGGACAGGGATGATGCTGAAGCTTTCTTT
TRBV19	.	TRBJ2-7	.	CASSTRLLYEQYF	TGTGCCAGTAGTACACGACTTTTGTACGAGCAGTACTTC
TRBV7-9	TRBD1	TRBJ1-2	.	CASSLRQGFYGYTF	TGTGCCAGCAGCTTACGACAGGGGTTCTATGGCTACACCTTC
TRBV29-1	.	TRBJ1-1	.	CSVTGVMNTEAFF	TGCAGCGTGACGGGAGTCATGAACACTGAAGCTTTCTTT
TRBV5-1	.	TRBJ2-2	few	CASSFEGSHTGELFF	TGCGCCAGCAGCTTCGAAGGGAGCCACACCGGGGAGCTGTTTTTT
TRBV7-3	TRBD1	TRBJ1-1	.	CASSSNRGNTEAFF	TGTGCCAGCAGCTCTAACAGGGGGAACACTGAAGCTTTCTTT
TRBV5-5	.	TRBJ2-5	once	CASSLSLARGQETQYF	TGTGCCAGCAGCTTGTCATTGGCGAGAGGTCAAGAGACCCAGTACTTC
TRBV19	TRBD1	TRBJ2-1	.	CASSTGTEGYNEQFF	TGTGCCAGTAGTACGGGGACAGAGGGATACAATGAGCAGTTCTTC
TRBV4-3	TRBD2	TRBJ2-3	.	CASSQEQASGSTDTQYF	TGCGCCAGCAGCCAAGAGCAGGCTAGCGGGAGCACAGATACGCAGTATTTT
TRBV9	TRBD2	TRBJ2-1	.	CASSTQAGHPRNEQFF	TGTGCCAGCAGCACCCAAGCGGGGCACCCAAGGAATGAGCAGTTCTTC
TRBV6-4	.	TRBJ1-6	.	CASSDSKEGGSPLHF	TGTGCCAGCAGTGACTCCAAGGAGGGTGGTTCACCCCTCCACTTT
TRBV28	TRBD2	TRBJ2-7	.	CASSLFGGAYEQYF	TGTGCCAGCAGTTTATTTGGGGGGGCCTACGAGCAGTACTTC
TRBV7-9	.	TRBJ2-6	.	CASSLLYFSGANVLTF	TGTGCCAGCAGCTTACTGTACTTCTCTGGGGCCAACGTCCTGACTTTC
TRBV29-1	TRBD2	TRBJ2-1	.	CSALAGRKIDNEQFF	TGCAGCGCCCTAGCGGGACGTAAAATTGACAATGAGCAGTTCTTC
TRBV5-1	.	TRBJ1-6	.	CASSLEQGSSPLHF	TGCGCCAGCAGCTTGGAACAGGGCAGTTCACCCCTCCACTTT
TRBV4-3	.	TRBJ2-7	.	CASSQVWQGSSYEQYF	TGCGCCAGCAGCCAAGTTTGGCAGGGAAGCTCCTACGAGCAGTACTTC
TRBV28	TRBD1	TRBJ2-4	.	CASRRDLRDRVNIQYF	TGTGCCAGCAGGAGGGACTTGCGGGACAGGGTAAACATTCAGTACTTC
TRBV12-5	TRBD2	TRBJ2-7	.	CASGWGGGGEQYF	TGTGCTAGTGGATGGGGGGGTGGAGGCGAGCAGTACTTC
TRBV18	.	TRBJ2-3	.	CASSPPGFTDTQYF	TGTGCCAGCTCACCCCCGGGTTTCACAGATACGCAGTATTTT
TRBV15	TRBD1	TRBJ1-3	.	CATRGGPGQAYSGNTIYF	TGTGCCACCAGAGGGGGGCCGGGACAGGCATACTCTGGAAACACCATATATTTT
TRBV7-9	TRBD1	TRBJ1-2	once	CASSLYRQGNYGYTF	TGTGCCAGCAGCTTATACAGACAGGGTAACTATGGCTACACCTTC
TRBV5-8	.	TRBJ2-1	.	CASSTDSYNEQFF	TGTGCCAGCAGCACGGACAGTTACAATGAGCAGTTCTTC
TRBV4-3	.	TRBJ2-5	few	CASSQDLGAGVETQYF	TGCGCCAGCAGCCAAGATCTCGGGGCAGGGGTAGAGACCCAGTACTTC
TRBV2	.	TRBJ1-1	.	CASSEWQMNTEAFF	TGTGCCAGCAGTGAGTGGCAGATGAACACTGAAGCTTTCTTT
TRBV7-8	.	TRBJ1-1	.	CASSLVQGRTEAFF	TGTGCCAGCAGCTTAGTTCAGGGCCGAACTGAAGCTTTCTTT
TRBV7-8	.	TRBJ2-7	.	CASSLYGGPYEQYF	TGTGCCAGCAGCTTATATGGGGGCCCCTACGAGCAGTACTTC
TRBV30	TRBD2	TRBJ2-5	once	CARGLAGFETQYF	TGTGCCCGGGGACTAGCGGGATTTGAGACCCAGTACTTC
TRBV30	.	TRBJ2-3	.	CAWGSGDTQYF	TGTGCCTGGGGAAGCGGAGATACGCAGTATTTT
TRBV18	TRBD1	TRBJ2-3	.	CASSSGQGRGDTQYF	TGTGCCAGCTCATCGGGACAGGGGAGGGGTGATACGCAGTATTTT
TRBV5-1	TRBD1	TRBJ2-7	.	CASSSLPGTGTYEQYF	TGCGCCAGCAGCTCCCTCCCCGGGACAGGGACCTACGAGCAGTACTTC
TRBV20-1	.	TRBJ2-3	.	CSALDLSQYF	TGCAGCGCCCTAGATCTGTCGCAGTATTTT
TRBV6-5	.	TRBJ1-2	.	CASSYGPNYGYTF	TGTGCCAGCAGTTACGGGCCTAACTATGGCTACACCTTC
TRBV15	.	TRBJ2-1	.	CATSRVDYSTHNEQFF	TGTGCCACCAGCAGAGTTGACTACTCGACTCACAATGAGCAGTTCTTC
TRBV11-2	TRBD1	TRBJ1-1	few	CASRAGQGTWRNTEAFF	TGTGCCAGCAGAGCCGGACAGGGGACGTGGAGGAACACTGAAGCTTTCTTT
TRBV15	.	TRBJ2-7	.	CATSRERYYEQYF	TGTGCCACCAGCAGAGAGAGGTACTACGAGCAGTACTTC
TRBV19	.	TRBJ2-3	.	CASRLTSRSASTDTQYF	TGTGCCAGTAGACTCACTTCCAGGTCGGCTAGCACAGATACGCAGTATTTT
TRBV7-2	TRBD1	TRBJ2-3	.	CASSLGTGLNTQYF	TGTGCCAGCAGCTTAGGGACAGGACTTAATACGCAGTATTTT
TRBV15	TRBD2	TRBJ2-1	.	CATLPLAGVEQFF	TGTGCCACCCTTCCCCTAGCGGGAGTGGAGCAGTTCTTC
TRBV7-2	.	TRBJ1-5	.	CASSFEVGRNQPQHF	TGTGCCAGCAGCTTTGAGGTAGGGAGAAATCAGCCCCAGCATTTT
TRBV6-1	.	TRBJ1-6	.	CASSEAEGYNSPLHF	TGTGCCAGCAGTGAAGCCGAGGGCTATAATTCACCCCTCCACTTT